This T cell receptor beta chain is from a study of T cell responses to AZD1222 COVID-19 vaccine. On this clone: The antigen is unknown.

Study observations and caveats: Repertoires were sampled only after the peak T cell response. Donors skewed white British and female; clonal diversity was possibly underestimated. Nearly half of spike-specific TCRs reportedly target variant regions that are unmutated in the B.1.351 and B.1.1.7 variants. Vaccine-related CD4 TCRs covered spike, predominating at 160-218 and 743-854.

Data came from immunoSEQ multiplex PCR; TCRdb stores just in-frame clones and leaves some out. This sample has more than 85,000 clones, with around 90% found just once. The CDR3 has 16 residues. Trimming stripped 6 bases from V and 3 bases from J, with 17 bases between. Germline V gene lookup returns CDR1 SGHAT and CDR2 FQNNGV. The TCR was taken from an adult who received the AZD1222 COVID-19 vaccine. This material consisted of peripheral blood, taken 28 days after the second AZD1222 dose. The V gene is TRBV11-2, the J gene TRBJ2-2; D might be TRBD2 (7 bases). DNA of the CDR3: TGTGCCAGCAGTAGCCGGGGGGCTAGGTACACCGGGGAGCTGTTTTTT. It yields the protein CASSSRGARYTGELFF.